This T cell receptor beta chain came from a study of blood T cells in healthy people across ages. A second PCR, run for roughly 7 to 11 cycles, used a sample-barcoded 5' primer plus a J-beta primer mix. Using its own MiXCR run on the 5' RACE reads, TCRdb lists one record per CDR3 protein. The sample lists around 1,000,000 distinct CDR3 sequences; almost 25% were seen once. Per the germline V gene, CDR1 is LGHNA and CDR2 is YSLEER. There are 17 residues in the CDR3. V lost 1 base and J 4 bases, leaving 14 bases between the germline ends. These data were likewise used in another study, on T cells of mothers and their children.

The source of this sequence is a girl aged 2-9 years in good health. This chain connects TRBV4-3 to TRBJ1-6, with a possible D match to TRBD1 (5 bases). The sequencing sample was made of blood. CDR3 amino acids: CASSQVGGGEYNSPLHF. Written as DNA, the CDR3 is TGCGCCAGCAGCCAAGTGGGGGGGGGAGAATATAATTCACCCCTCCACTTT.